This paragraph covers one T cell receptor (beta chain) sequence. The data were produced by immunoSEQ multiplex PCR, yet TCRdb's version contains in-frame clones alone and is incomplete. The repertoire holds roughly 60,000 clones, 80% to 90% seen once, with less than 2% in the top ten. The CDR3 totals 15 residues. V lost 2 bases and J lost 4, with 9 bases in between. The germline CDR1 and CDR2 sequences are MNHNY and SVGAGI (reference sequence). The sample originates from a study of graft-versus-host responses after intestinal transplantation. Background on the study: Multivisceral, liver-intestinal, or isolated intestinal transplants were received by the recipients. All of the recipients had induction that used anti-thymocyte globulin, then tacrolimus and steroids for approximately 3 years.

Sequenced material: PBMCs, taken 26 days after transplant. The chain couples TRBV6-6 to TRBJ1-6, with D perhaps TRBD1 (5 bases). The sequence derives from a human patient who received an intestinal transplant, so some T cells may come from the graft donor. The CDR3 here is CASSYPGGYNSPLHF. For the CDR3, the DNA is TGTGCCAGCAGTTACCCGGGGGGGTATAATTCACCCCTCCACTTT.